The sample holds a few counts of the clone carrying this T cell receptor beta chain. Participant-reported clinical history was the basis for cohort assignment. These data are taken from a study of blood T cell repertoires in COVID-19. Sequencing used immunoSEQ multiplex PCR; TCRdb keeps in-frame clones, though not all of them. The data show approximately 200,000 clones, approximately 86% seen once. This TCR derives from a woman aged 25 to 45 who had been exposed to COVID-19. Sequencing input: PBMCs or T cells enriched from blood (not recorded which).

The CDR3 DNA sequence: TGTGCCAGCAGTCCCAGGTGGGGCCCGCCGGGGGCTAATGAAAAACTGTTTTTT. It encodes CASSPRWGPPGANEKLFF. This chain uses TRBV11-3 with TRBJ1-4; possible D gene TRBD1, 5 bases. V was shortened by 6 bases and J by 3 bases, with 23 bases between the two germline ends. CDR1 SGHNT and CDR2 YENEEA come from the germline V gene. The CDR3 runs to 18 residues.